The present T cell receptor beta chain was sequenced within a study of CD8 T cells in acute hepatitis C reinfection. Study information: CD8+ T cells recognizing the HCV NS3-1073 epitope were profiled acutely and after viral clearance. Follow-up samples came at least 347 days after estimated infection, from resolvers. Study results and caveats: TRBV04 and TRBV06 were preferentially used in all groups, not explained by naive pool overrepresentation.

The time point was: at least 347 days after estimated infection, following spontaneous clearance. No in vitro expansion preceded sequencing of these hepatitis C virus-specific cells, which were studied ex vivo. HCV-specific T cells were marked by tetramer with the NS3 1073-1081 peptide. Relative to its sample, this clone is medium-sized. V lost 5 bases, J lost 2 bases, and 18 bases lay in between. The CDR3 is 16 residues long. Germline-derived CDR1 and CDR2 are SGHTA and FQGTGA. Sequenced by immunoSEQ multiplex PCR; TCRdb stores in-frame clones only, minus some. The sample includes about 2,600 clones, 65% to 75% seen only once; the top ten take about a tenth.

The TCR was taken from a man aged 35-49 years who spontaneously cleared hepatitis C infection. The chain joins TRBV7-3 to TRBJ2-5, with D perhaps TRBD2 (5 bases). The specimen was HCV NS3-1073 tetramer-sorted CD8+ T cells from PBMCs, collected at follow-up. CDR3 region: CASSPQRTQYQETQYF. The CDR3 bases are TGTGCCAGCAGCCCCCAACGGACTCAGTATCAAGAGACCCAGTACTTC.